Included here is one TCR beta chain sequence, with context. These data originate in a study of blood T cell repertoires in COVID-19. Clones were read by immunoSEQ multiplex PCR, and TCRdb kept only the in-frame ones, dropping some. Of about 330,000 clones listed, around 87% are singletons. The germline CDR1 and CDR2 sequences are SGHTA and FQGNSA. V was cut by 6 bases and J by 3 bases, with 17 bases left in between. The CDR3 loop spans 16 amino acids. Sequenced material: PBMCs or T cells enriched from blood (not recorded which). This clonotype was sampled from a woman aged 25 to 39 who had recovered from COVID-19. The rearrangement links TRBV7-2 to TRBJ1-4, with D possibly TRBD1 on 5 matching bases. The DNA of the CDR3 is TGTGCCAGCAGTCGCTGGGGCGTGGGGTCTAATGAAAAACTGTTTTTT. It translates to CASSRWGVGSNEKLFF.